This T cell receptor (beta chain) was identified in a study of radiation and T cells in renal cell carcinoma. Specified time point: baseline pretreatment blood. As for treatment: 15 Gy SBRT to primary tumor, nephrectomy 4 weeks later. Repertoires were generated with immunoSEQ multiplex PCR, while TCRdb's copy carries only in-frame clones and drops some. This table holds about 160,000 clones, about nine tenths found once. Study results and limitations: Top tumor clonotypes rose in blood 2 weeks post-radiation, then contracted.

To note about this clone: The antigen remains unidentified.

The CDR3 totals 16 residues. Germline CDR1 and CDR2: SGHNT and YYREEE (reference sequence). Losses at the gene ends were 0 bases for V and 9 bases for J; bases not matched to a gene: 9. The receptor was derived from a woman aged 70-85 years with renal cell carcinoma. The rearrangement joins TRBV5-4 to TRBJ1-6; 7 nucleotides agree with TRBD1. The input for sequencing was blood, taken from a patient whose treatment included radiotherapy and nephrectomy. The CDR3 sequence is CASSLVGQSVGSPLHF. CDR3 in DNA: TGTGCCAGCAGCTTGGTGGGACAGTCGGTTGGTTCACCCCTCCACTTT.